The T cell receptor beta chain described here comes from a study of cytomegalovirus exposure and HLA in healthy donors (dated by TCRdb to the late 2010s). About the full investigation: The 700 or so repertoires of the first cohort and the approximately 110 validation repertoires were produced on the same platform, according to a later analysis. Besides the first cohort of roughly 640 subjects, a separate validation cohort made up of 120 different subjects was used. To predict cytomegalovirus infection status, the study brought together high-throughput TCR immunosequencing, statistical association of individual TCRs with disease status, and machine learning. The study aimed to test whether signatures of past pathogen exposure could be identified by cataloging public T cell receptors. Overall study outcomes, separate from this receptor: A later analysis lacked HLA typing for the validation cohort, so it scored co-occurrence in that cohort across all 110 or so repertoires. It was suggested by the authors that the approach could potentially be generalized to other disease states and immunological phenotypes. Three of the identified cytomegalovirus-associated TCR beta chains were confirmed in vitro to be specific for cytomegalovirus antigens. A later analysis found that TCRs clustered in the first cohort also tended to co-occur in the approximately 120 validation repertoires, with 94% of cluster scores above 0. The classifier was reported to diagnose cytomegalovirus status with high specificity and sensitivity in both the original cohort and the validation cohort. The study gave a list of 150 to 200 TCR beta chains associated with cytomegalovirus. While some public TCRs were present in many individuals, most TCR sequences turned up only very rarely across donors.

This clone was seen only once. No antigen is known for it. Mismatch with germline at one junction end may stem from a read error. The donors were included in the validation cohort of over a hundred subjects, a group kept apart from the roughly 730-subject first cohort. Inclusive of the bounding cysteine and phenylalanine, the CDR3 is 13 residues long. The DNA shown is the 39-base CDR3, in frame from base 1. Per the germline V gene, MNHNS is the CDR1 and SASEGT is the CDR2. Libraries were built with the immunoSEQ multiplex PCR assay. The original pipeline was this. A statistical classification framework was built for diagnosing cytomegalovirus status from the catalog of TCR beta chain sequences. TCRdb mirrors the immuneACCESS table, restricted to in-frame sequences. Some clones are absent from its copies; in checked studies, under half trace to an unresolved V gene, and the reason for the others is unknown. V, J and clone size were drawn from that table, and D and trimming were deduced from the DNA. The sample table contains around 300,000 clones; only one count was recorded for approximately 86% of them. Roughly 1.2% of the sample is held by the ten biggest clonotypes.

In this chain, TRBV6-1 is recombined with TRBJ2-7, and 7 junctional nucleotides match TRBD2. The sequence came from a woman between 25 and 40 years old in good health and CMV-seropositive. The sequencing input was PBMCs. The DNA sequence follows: TGTGCCACCCCGGGACTACGTTCCTCCGAGCAGTACTTC. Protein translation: CATPGLRSSEQYF.